These 23 T cell receptor beta chains were sequenced from one sample in a study of blood T cell repertoires in COVID-19 (dated by TCRdb to about 2020). Library generation was performed with the immunoSEQ multiplex PCR assay. The table was pulled from immuneACCESS by TCRdb, which kept in-frame rearrangements only. Such tables lose some clones; where checked, under half of the loss comes from unresolved V genes, and the rest has no known cause. Across this sample there are about 130,000 clones, with around four fifths seen only once. The ten largest clones add up to over 9.5% of the sample. The specimen was peripheral blood. The receptors stem from a man aged 55 to 70 with acute or convalescent COVID-19.

This clone occurred once. This chain connects TRBV2 to TRBJ2-5, with D perhaps matching TRBD2 (6 bases). V was clipped by 9 bases and J by 2 bases, with 13 bases between them. The CDR3 runs to 13 residues. CDR1 is SNHLY and CDR2 is FYNNEI in the germline V gene. CDR3 sequence: CASAAGIQETQYF. The CDR3 coding sequence is TGTGCCAGTGCGGCGGGAATTCAAGAGACCCAGTACTTC.

The rearrangement uses TRBV5-8 and TRBJ1-2; D possibly corresponds to TRBD1 (6 bases). The V and J ends lost 2 bases and 4 bases respectively, with 15 bases between them. The CDR3 totals 15 residues. The germline gives CDR1 SGHTS, CDR2 YDEGEE. The chain's CDR3 is CASSFGSGVGYGYTF. The CDR3 region has the DNA TGTGCCAGCAGCTTCGGGTCAGGGGTTGGCTATGGCTACACCTTC.

The chain employs TRBV5-1 and TRBJ2-2; 8 bases match TRBD2. This CDR3 has 16 amino acids. V lost 4 bases and J lost 0; bases outside the gene matches: 5. Per the germline V gene, CDR1 is SGHRS and CDR2 is YFSETQ. This CDR3 reads CASSREGSANTGELFF. The CDR3 coding sequence is TGCGCCAGCAGCCGGGAGGGATCCGCGAACACCGGGGAGCTGTTTTTT.

CDR3 bases: TGTGCCAGTAGCCTAATCCGAGGACAGGGGGCGAGCACTGAAGCTTTCTTT. This encodes CASSLIRGQGASTEAFF. The chain recombines TRBV19 with TRBJ1-1, with TRBD1 identical over 11 bases. Germline loops: CDR1 LNHDA, CDR2 SQIVND (reference sequence). This CDR3 is 17 amino acids long. After removal of 6 bases from V and 4 bases from J, the junction contained 13 bases not matched to a gene.

The chain recombines TRBV3-1 (or the pseudogene TRBV3-2) with TRBJ2-3; 9 bases are a match to TRBD1. The germline V gene encodes CDR1 LGHDT and CDR2 YNNKEL (reference sequence). The CDR3 spans 16 residues. V shed 4 bases, J shed 4 bases, and the junction held 9 bases outside the gene matches. The CDR3 loop is CASSPIPGQGSDTQYF. The CDR3 nucleotides read TGTGCCAGCAGCCCCATACCGGGACAGGGATCAGATACGCAGTATTTT.

The rearrangement joins TRBV5-8 to TRBJ2-6, with D possibly being TRBD1 (6 bases). The CDR3 extends over 17 amino acids. Germline V lookup: CDR1 SGHTS, CDR2 YDEGEE. The V and J ends lost 2 bases and 0 bases respectively, with 12 bases between them. As DNA, the CDR3 is TGTGCCAGCAGCTTACCGGGACACCTCTCTGGGGCCAACGTCCTGACTTTC. It is translated as CASSLPGHLSGANVLTF.

The CDR3 coding sequence is TGTGCCACCAGTGATCCGGGAGCCGAACCCAATCAGCCCCAGCATTTT. Translated, it gives CATSDPGAEPNQPQHF. The genes are TRBV24-1 and TRBJ1-5; D call uncertain. V was clipped by 3 bases and J by 3 bases, with 14 bases between them. The CDR3 totals 16 residues. From germline, CDR1 is KGHDR and CDR2 SFDVKD.

As DNA, the CDR3 is TGTGCCACCAGTGATGGGGGCGGCAATGAAAAACTGTTTTTT. Its translation is CATSDGGGNEKLFF. The genes are TRBV24-1 and TRBJ1-4; a possible D gene is TRBD1 (6 bases). V gave up 3 bases and J gave up 5 bases, with 9 bases separating them. This CDR3 spans 14 amino acids. CDR1 and CDR2 (germline): KGHDR, SFDVKD.

This clone was recorded once. The chain is built from TRBV5-8 and TRBJ2-2; 8 positions match TRBD1. CDR1 is SGHTS, CDR2 YDEGEE, per germline. With 4 bases clipped from V and 0 bases from J, the junction kept 14 bases outside the gene matches. There are 19 residues in the CDR3. CDR3 nucleotides: TGTGCCAGCAGCGGCCCGTTACGGACAGGGCGATCGAACACCGGGGAGCTGTTTTTT. Its translation is CASSGPLRTGRSNTGELFF.

The CDR3 sequence is CASSQDNSYEQYF. The CDR3 DNA reads TGTGCCAGCAGTCAGGACAATTCCTACGAGCAGTACTTC. This rearrangement joins TRBV12-3 or TRBV12-4 to TRBJ2-7; D is possibly TRBD1 (5 bases). Trimming stripped 5 bases from V and 1 base from J, with 9 bases between. The CDR3 contains 13 residues.

A remark on this clone: This CDR3 is also generated by other DNA sequences in the sample. The J gene is TRBJ2-2, the V gene TRBV7-3; D not certain. In germline, CDR1 is SGHTA, CDR2 FQGTGA. Between the trimmed V and J ends, which lost 5 bases and 3 bases, there was a span of 4 bases. There are 12 residues in the CDR3. The CDR3 here is CASSLHTGELFF. The CDR3 nucleotides read TGTGCCAGCAGCCTTCACACCGGGGAGCTGTTTTTT.

The rearrangement links TRBV7-6 to TRBJ1-3; D not certain. Germline-derived CDR1 and CDR2 are SGHVS and FNYEAQ. This CDR3 comprises 15 residues. The V and J ends lost 1 base and 4 bases respectively, with 11 bases between them. This CDR3 reads CASSLVAGIGNTIYF. DNA of the CDR3: TGTGCCAGCAGCTTAGTAGCCGGGATCGGAAACACCATATATTTT.

V and J are TRBV6-1 and TRBJ1-1; D remains unclear. The CDR3 totals 13 residues. V was pared by 0 bases and J by 2 bases, with 4 bases between. Per the germline V gene, CDR1 is MNHNS and CDR2 is SASEGT. The CDR3 region is CASSEAINTEAFF. The CDR3 DNA follows: TGTGCCAGCAGTGAAGCTATCAACACTGAAGCTTTCTTT.

DNA of the CDR3: TGTGCCTGGAGTAGACAGGGGGAGATGTCACCCCTCCACTTT. Translating it yields CAWSRQGEMSPLHF. V usage is TRBV30 and J usage is TRBJ1-6; 9 bases match TRBD1. CDR1 and CDR2 from the germline V gene are GTSNPN and SVGIG (reference sequence). This CDR3 has 14 amino acids. J gave up 10 bases and V 2 bases, and 6 bases lay outside the gene matches.

The chain recombines TRBV3-1 (or the pseudogene TRBV3-2) with TRBJ2-2, with 15 bases lining up with TRBD2. The CDR3 has 18 amino acids. Germline loops: CDR1 LGHDT, CDR2 YNNKEL (reference sequence). The V segment lost 4 bases and the J segment 5 bases; nucleotides outside the gene matches: 8. CDR3 loop: CASSLGLAGGTWTGELFF. The CDR3 DNA is TGTGCCAGCAGCCTGGGACTAGCGGGAGGTACGTGGACCGGGGAGCTGTTTTTT.

The DNA for the CDR3 is TGTGCCATCAGTCTCAGGGCAGGTGAAGCTTTCTTT. This sequence encodes CAISLRAGEAFF. The chain couples TRBV10-3 to TRBJ1-1, with D perhaps matching TRBD1 (5 bases). V lost 5 bases and J lost 7, with 11 bases in between. Per the germline V gene, CDR1 is ENHRY and CDR2 is SYGVKD. The CDR3 extends over 12 amino acids.

J is TRBJ1-2 and V is TRBV29-1, with TRBD1 as a possible D gene (6 bases). The V and J ends lost 2 bases and 3 bases respectively, with 10 bases between them. The CDR3 extends over 13 amino acids. Germline V gene lookup returns CDR1 SQVTM and CDR2 ANQGSEA. CDR3: CSVEWTADYGYTF. CDR3 sequence (DNA): TGCAGCGTTGAATGGACAGCCGACTATGGCTACACCTTC.

As concerns this clone: The sample carries other DNA sequences with the same CDR3. The V gene is TRBV5-1, the J gene TRBJ2-7, with D possibly being TRBD1 (7 bases). V lost 0 bases and J lost 4, with 11 bases in between. The CDR3 runs 14 residues. In germline, CDR1 is SGHRS, CDR2 YFSETQ. Here the CDR3 reads CASSLGQGGYEQYF. The CDR3 nucleotides are TGCGCCAGCAGCTTGGGGCAGGGGGGATACGAGCAGTACTTC.

The chain employs TRBV7-3 and TRBJ2-1; the match to TRBD1 covers 9 bases. The CDR3 runs to 17 residues. Trimming took 2 bases from V and 7 from J; bases not matched to a gene: 12. The germline V gene has CDR1 SGHTA and CDR2 FQGTGA. CDR3 sequence (DNA): TGTGCCAGCAGCTTAGGTCCAGGACAGGGGTCGGTTAATGAGCAGTTCTTC. Protein product: CASSLGPGQGSVNEQFF.

The CDR3 DNA reads TGTGCCACCAGTGATTCTATCCTAGCGATTTCCTACAATGAGCAGTTCTTC. This sequence encodes CATSDSILAISYNEQFF. This chain uses TRBV24-1 with TRBJ2-1; TRBD2 might be the D (6 bases). The CDR3 sequence is 17 residues long. V was pared by 2 bases and J by 1 base, with 14 bases between. CDR1 KGHDR and CDR2 SFDVKD come from the germline V gene.

The table lists this clone with a count of one. The chain carries TRBV19 and TRBJ2-2; tentatively, D is TRBD1 (5 bases). Per germline, CDR1 LNHDA and CDR2 SQIVND (reference sequence). The CDR3 spans 13 residues. V gave up 7 bases and J gave up 5 bases, with 11 bases separating them. The CDR3 loop is CASKGVWTGELFF. The CDR3 nucleotides are TGTGCCAGTAAAGGGGTCTGGACCGGGGAGCTGTTTTTT.

The chain recombines TRBV28 with TRBJ1-5; D gene ambiguous. This CDR3 is 13 amino acids long. Germline CDR1 and CDR2: MDHEN and SYDVKM. Trimming took 10 bases from V and 0 from J, leaving 10 bases between them. CDR3 sequence (DNA): TGTGCCAATGGCGGTCTTAGCAATCAGCCCCAGCATTTT. Translating gives CANGGLSNQPQHF.

This CDR3 is CASSPRNEQYF. The CDR3 DNA reads TGTGCCAGCAGCCCGAGGAACGAGCAGTACTTC. The chain recombines TRBV28 with TRBJ2-7, with unresolved D. The CDR3 has 11 residues. Trimming pared 6 bases from V and 5 bases from J, leaving 8 bases between. CDR1 and CDR2 from the germline V gene are MDHEN and SYDVKM. Using reference TRBV28 and TRBJ2-7 for the parts outside the CDR3, the full variable domain is DVKVTQSSRYLVKRTGEKVFLECVQDMDHENMFWYRQDPGLGLRLIYFSYDVKMKEKGDIPEGYSVSREKKERFSLILESASTNQTSMYLCASSPRNEQYFGPGTRLTVT.